This T cell receptor (beta chain) was retrieved from a study of blood T cell repertoires in COVID-19 (dated by TCRdb to about 2020). The study in broad terms: Samples from collaborators originated in the United States, Italy and Spain and spanned both the acute and convalescent phases of COVID-19. HLA class I and class II types, where available, came from metadata supplied by the sample provider rather than from assay-based typing. The material from the prospective study consisted of cDNA or gDNA derived from T cells, B-cell-depleted T cells, or PBMCs. Subjects who had been exposed to COVID-19, were actively infected with it, or had recovered from it provided the deeply sampled blood TCRbeta repertoires that made up the dataset. Nearly every sample came with metadata listing a de-identified subject ID, COVID-19 status, age in years and sex. Samples were obtained from the ongoing ImmuneRACE study (first 160 participants) and from roughly 1,300 subjects provided by 6 global collaborators. The repertoires were released in a freely available public database intended as a resource for research on the immune response to SARS-CoV-2.

A remark on this clone: Its antigen target is currently unknown. No base quality values were provided; no much bigger clone lies one nucleotide off.

TCRbeta CDR3 regions were amplified from genomic DNA using the immunoSEQ Assay, a bias-controlled multiplex PCR. On the authors' methods: The number of nucleated cells in each sample was estimated by amplification of reference gene primers within the assay. Sequence reads were collapsed and filtered to measure the absolute abundance of every unique TCRbeta CDR3 rearrangement. Productive Simpson clonality was computed per sample as the square root of Simpson's diversity index over productive rearrangements. The table was pulled from immuneACCESS by TCRdb, which kept in-frame rearrangements only. Such tables lose some clones; where checked, under half of the loss comes from unresolved V genes, and the rest has no known cause. That table gives V, J and clone size, and the DNA gave D and trimming. The sample records about 160,000 clones, over 80% of which are singletons. The ten most abundant clones make up roughly 4.8% of the sample.

The research as a whole found: The quantity of clinical and demographic metadata differed by source and by participant and was supplied without curation.

The CDR3 runs 12 amino acids, cysteine and phenylalanine included. This entry keeps only the CDR3 DNA: 36 bases, framed from base 1. The junction carries 11 bases between V and J, which are trimmed by 8 bases and 9 bases respectively. The CDR1 and CDR2 encoded by the germline V gene are MDHEN and SYDVKM. Each collaborating institution followed its own protocols to collect whole blood in K2EDTA tubes. For TCRbeta analysis, collaborator samples were shipped as frozen whole blood, as isolated PBMCs, or as DNA extracted from either sample type. The sequenced material came from peripheral blood. The receptor's source is a woman aged 45 to 65 with acute or convalescent COVID-19. Recombination joined TRBV28 with TRBJ1-6, with no confidently assigned D gene. CDR3 reads: CASGQQSSPLHF. The sequence in DNA is TGTGCCAGCGGCCAACAGAGTTCACCCCTCCACTTT.